A single sample gave rise to the 27 T cell receptor beta chains below, sequenced in a study of T cell responses to AZD1222 COVID-19 vaccine. The table came from immunoSEQ multiplex PCR; TCRdb's copy has only in-frame clones and leaves some out. The sample comprises roughly 60,000 clones, about 74% of which are singletons, and around 3.5% rests with the top ten. Sequencing used peripheral blood, obtained 28 days after the second AZD1222 dose. The source of these receptors is an adult who received the AZD1222 COVID-19 vaccine.

Only one count was recorded for this clone. The V and J genes are TRBV25-1 and TRBJ2-5; maybe TRBD2 (6 bases). CDR1 is MGHDK and CDR2 is SYGVNS in the germline V gene. The CDR3 is 15 amino acids. With 7 bases removed from V and 7 bases from J, the gap between germline ends came to 22 bases. The CDR3 nucleotides read TGTGCCAGCACCCCCCGTACTAGCTCAGGAGGGACCCAGTACTTC. Its protein product is CASTPRTSSGGTQYF.

The rearrangement uses TRBV2 and TRBJ2-5; 10 bases are shared with TRBD2. Germline V gene lookup returns CDR1 SNHLY and CDR2 FYNNEI. J was trimmed by 1 base and V by 8 bases; bases with no gene match: 7. The CDR3 is 15 residues long. CDR3 sequence (DNA): TGTGCCAGCGGAATGAGCGGGGGGGGCCAAGAGACCCAGTACTTC. This sequence encodes CASGMSGGGQETQYF.

V is TRBV4-2 and J is TRBJ2-3; possibly TRBD1 or TRBD2 for D (5 bases each). Germline V CDR1 and CDR2: LGHNA, YNFKEQ. The CDR3 runs to 15 residues. V was trimmed by 4 bases and J by 2 bases, leaving 13 bases between them. The CDR3 DNA sequence: TGTGCCAGCAGCCCTGGGACCTCTGACACAGATACGCAGTATTTT. Amino acids: CASSPGTSDTDTQYF.

V and J are TRBV6-5 and TRBJ1-6, with TRBD1 identical over 8 bases. V lost 7 bases, J lost 9 bases, and 5 bases stayed unmatched. The germline V gene encodes CDR1 MNHEY and CDR2 SVGAGI. This CDR3 has 13 residues. The CDR3 is CASTQGAGSPLHF. The CDR3 bases are TGTGCCAGCACCCAGGGGGCAGGTTCACCCCTCCACTTT.

CDR3 sequence reads: CASTRHGEKLFF. The CDR3 nucleotides are TGTGCCAGTACTAGGCACGGTGAAAAACTGTTTTTT. This rearrangement joins TRBV19 to TRBJ1-4; D ambiguous. Per germline, CDR1 LNHDA and CDR2 SQIVND (reference sequence). The V and J ends lost 7 bases and 7 bases respectively, with 10 bases between them. The CDR3 has 12 amino acids.

This clone was detected once. This chain links TRBV11-2 with TRBJ1-4; D call uncertain. CDR1 is SGHAT, CDR2 FQNNGV, per germline. V was clipped by 5 bases and J by 11 bases, with 9 bases between them. The CDR3 contains 11 residues. CDR3 nucleotide sequence: TGTGCCAGCAGCCAGAAAGGGAAACTGTTTTTT. As protein: CASSQKGKLFF.

The chain links TRBV7-2 to TRBJ2-7; 12 nucleotides align to TRBD2. V dropped 5 bases and J dropped 4; count of bases not matched to a gene: 6. This CDR3 spans 15 amino acids. Germline loops: CDR1 SGHTA, CDR2 FQGNSA. CDR3 region: CASSPRLAGAYEQYF. CDR3 bases: TGTGCCAGCAGCCCACGACTAGCGGGGGCTTACGAGCAGTACTTC.

This sequence joins TRBV2 and TRBJ2-3; D gene ambiguous. The CDR3 runs to 11 residues. Germline values: CDR1 SNHLY, CDR2 FYNNEI. Trimming stripped 0 bases from V and 5 bases from J, with 0 bases between. The chain's CDR3 is CASSEADTQYF. For the CDR3, the DNA is TGTGCCAGCAGTGAAGCAGATACGCAGTATTTT. Full variable domain (outside the CDR3, taken from reference TRBV2 and TRBJ2-3): EPEVTQTPSHQVTQMGQEVILRCVPISNHLYFYWYRQILGQKVEFLVSFYNNEISEKSEIFDDQFSVERPDGSNFTLKIRSTKLEDSAMYFCASSEADTQYFGPGTRLTVL.

V is TRBV24-1 and J is TRBJ2-1; the D is unclear. The germline V and J ends were trimmed by 5 bases and 8 bases, with 24 bases remaining between them. The CDR3 consists of 17 residues. Germline lookup yields CDR1 KGHDR and CDR2 SFDVKD. This CDR3 is CATSALPVVTRKDEQFF. The CDR3 region has the DNA TGTGCCACCAGTGCCCTACCGGTTGTCACTCGAAAGGATGAGCAGTTCTTC.

This clone was picked up a small number of times. The chain carries TRBV5-1 and TRBJ2-5; D might be TRBD2 (6 bases). The V gene lost 0 bases and the J gene lost 5 bases, with 11 bases spanning the gap. Per the germline V gene, CDR1 is SGHRS and CDR2 is YFSETQ. CDR3 length: 14 amino acids. The CDR3 is CASSLGPGDETQYF. The CDR3 DNA sequence: TGCGCCAGCAGCTTGGGGCCGGGGGACGAGACCCAGTACTTC. The full variable domain, with the rest looked up from reference TRBV5-1 and TRBJ2-5, is KAGVTQTPRYLIKTRGQQVTLSCSPISGHRSVSWYQQTPGQGLQFLFEYFSETQRNKGNFPGRFSGRQFSNSRSEMNVSTLELGDSALYLCASSLGPGDETQYFGPGTRLLVL.

V usage is TRBV27 and J usage is TRBJ1-2, with D possibly being TRBD1 (6 bases). V was trimmed by 7 bases and J by 6 bases, leaving 18 bases between them. Germline CDR1 and CDR2: MNHEY and SMNVEV (reference sequence). The CDR3 consists of 14 residues. The CDR3 DNA follows: TGTGCCAGCACCCATTGGGGGGCGGGAAATGGCTACACCTTC. This translates into CASTHWGAGNGYTF.

The chain links TRBV6-5 to TRBJ2-3; TRBD1 or TRBD2 may be the D gene (5 bases each). Trimming took 7 bases from V and 4 from J, leaving 12 bases between them. Per the germline V gene, CDR1 is MNHEY and CDR2 is SVGAGI. The CDR3 has 13 amino acids. The CDR3 loop reads CASMFQGADTQYF. The CDR3 DNA reads as TGTGCCAGCATGTTTCAGGGAGCAGATACGCAGTATTTT.

CDR3 protein: CSVWALGETQYF. In DNA form, the CDR3 reads TGCAGCGTGTGGGCTCTAGGGGAGACCCAGTACTTC. The chain employs TRBV29-1 and TRBJ2-5; no clear D. Between the trimmed V and J ends, which lost 6 bases and 5 bases, there was a span of 13 bases. The germline V gene has CDR1 SQVTM and CDR2 ANQGSEA. The CDR3 extends over 12 amino acids.

Here the CDR3 DNA reads TGTGCCAGCTCATCAACCAGCGGGGTCGGAGAGACCCAGTACTTC. This translates into CASSSTSGVGETQYF. This sequence joins TRBV18 and TRBJ2-5; 7 nucleotides agree with TRBD2. The junction had 10 bases not matched to a gene; V was cut back by 5 bases and J by 4 bases. The length of the CDR3 is 15 residues. CDR1 KGHSH and CDR2 LQKENI come from the germline V gene.

The CDR3 nucleotides read TGTGCCAGCAGCCAGCGACAGGGCTATAATTCACCCCTCCACTTT. Protein: CASSQRQGYNSPLHF. The rearrangement joins TRBV14 to TRBJ1-6; 7 nucleotides align to TRBD1. The CDR3 extends over 15 amino acids. Germline CDR1 reads SGHDN; CDR2 reads FVKESK. V lost 3 bases and J lost 3; bases outside the gene matches: 2.

This chain joins TRBV2 and TRBJ2-7; possible D gene TRBD2, 5 bases. This CDR3 has 13 amino acids. V lost 6 bases, J lost 3 bases, and 12 bases lay in between. The germline V gene encodes CDR1 SNHLY and CDR2 FYNNEI. CDR3: CASSDGLNYEQYF. The CDR3 bases are TGTGCCAGCAGCGACGGACTGAACTACGAGCAGTACTTC. The variable domain in full, completed from reference TRBV2 and TRBJ2-7, reads EPEVTQTPSHQVTQMGQEVILRCVPISNHLYFYWYRQILGQKVEFLVSFYNNEISEKSEIFDDQFSVERPDGSNFTLKIRSTKLEDSAMYFCASSDGLNYEQYFGPGTRLTVT.

The chain joins TRBV6-5 to TRBJ1-5; maybe TRBD1 (5 bases). Trimming took off 8 bases at V and 7 bases at J, with 18 bases between the two ends. From germline, CDR1 is MNHEY and CDR2 SVGAGI. There are 14 residues in the CDR3. Here the CDR3 DNA reads TGTGCCAGCGCTGGTCAAGGGGCGGACCAGCCCCAGCATTTT. Its protein product is CASAGQGADQPQHF.

The chain is built from TRBV28 and TRBJ2-3; a possible D gene is TRBD1 (7 bases). The V end lost 7 bases, the J end lost 3 bases, and 17 bases lay between the germline ends. This CDR3 is built from 15 residues. Germline V gene sequence: CDR1 MDHEN, CDR2 SYDVKM. The CDR3 DNA is TGTGCCAGCAAGAGGGAGGACAGGCCGACAGATACGCAGTATTTT. Protein: CASKREDRPTDTQYF.

This chain links TRBV29-1 with TRBJ1-1; no clear D. CDR1 and CDR2 from the germline V gene are SQVTM and ANQGSEA. Trimming removed 0 bases at V and 3 bases at J, with 8 bases between. The CDR3 has 13 amino acids. The CDR3: CSVEDLEHTEAFF. Here the CDR3 DNA reads TGCAGCGTTGAAGATCTAGAGCACACTGAAGCTTTCTTT.

V is TRBV19 and J is TRBJ2-5, with 9 bases fitting TRBD1. This CDR3 is 15 amino acids long. J gave up 9 bases and V 4 bases, and 12 bases lay outside the gene matches. Germline CDR1 is LNHDA and CDR2 is SQIVND (reference sequence). This CDR3 reads CASSTRTGEVWSQYF. CDR3 DNA sequence: TGTGCCAGTAGTACCCGGACAGGGGAAGTGTGGTCCCAGTACTTC. Together with reference TRBV19 and TRBJ2-5, the CDR3 gives the full variable domain: DGGITQSPKYLFRKEGQNVTLSCEQNLNHDAMYWYRQDPGQGLRLIYYSQIVNDFQKGDIAEGYSVSREKKESFPLTVTSAQKNPTAFYLCASSTRTGEVWSQYFGPGTRLLVL.

The chain uses TRBV5-1 and TRBJ1-1; D unclear. The length of the CDR3 is 15 residues. V lost 1 base to trimming and J lost 2 bases, with 12 bases between them. The germline V gene encodes CDR1 SGHRS and CDR2 YFSETQ. The DNA for the CDR3 is TGCGCCAGCAGCTTGAGGGCAGACTTCAACACTGAAGCTTTCTTT. Residues: CASSLRADFNTEAFF.

V usage is TRBV28 and J usage is TRBJ2-1; possibly TRBD1 for D (8 bases). Germline loops: CDR1 MDHEN, CDR2 SYDVKM. V was shortened by 3 bases and J by 7 bases, with 16 bases between the two germline ends. This CDR3 is 15 amino acids long. CDR3 in amino acids: CASSFHTGGANEQFF. The CDR3 bases are TGTGCCAGCAGTTTTCATACAGGGGGGGCGAATGAGCAGTTCTTC.

The chain has TRBV10-1 and TRBJ2-6; 10 positions agree with TRBD2. CDR3 size: 17 residues. CDR1 is WNHNN and CDR2 is SYGVQD in the germline V gene (reference sequence). V dropped 5 bases and J dropped 0; count of bases not matched to a gene: 4. CDR3 nucleotides: TGCGCCAGCAGTAGCGGGGGGGCTTCCTCTGGGGCCAACGTCCTGACTTTC. Its translation: CASSSGGASSGANVLTF.

This sequence joins TRBV7-9 and TRBJ2-1; 8 bases fit TRBD1. The germline gives CDR1 SEHNR, CDR2 FQNEAQ (reference sequence). This CDR3 spans 16 amino acids. The V gene end was trimmed by 1 base and the J gene end by 3 bases; junction bases not matched to a gene: 5. In nucleotides, the CDR3 is TGTGCCAGCAGCTTAGGGGCAGGGGGCTTCTACAATGAGCAGTTCTTC. Translated, it gives CASSLGAGGFYNEQFF.

The CDR3 DNA is TGTGCCAGCGGGCTCCGCGATCGTGCAGATACGCAGTATTTT. This encodes CASGLRDRADTQYF. This chain connects TRBV2 to TRBJ2-3; D unclear. The CDR3 runs 14 residues. Germline CDR1 reads SNHLY; CDR2 reads FYNNEI. The ends were cut back, 8 bases at V and 4 bases at J, with 16 bases in the middle.

The chain combines TRBV7-2 with TRBJ2-7; tentative D call: TRBD2 (5 bases). V was pared by 4 bases and J by 3 bases, with 10 bases between. CDR1 is SGHTA, CDR2 FQGNSA, per germline. This CDR3 comprises 13 residues. CDR3 bases: TGTGCCAGCAGCTACGCAAGCGGCTACGAGCAGTACTTC. This sequence encodes CASSYASGYEQYF.

The count of this clone is one. The chain carries TRBV7-9 and TRBJ2-7; D is unclear. Germline V lookup: CDR1 SEHNR, CDR2 FQNEAQ (reference sequence). V was pared by 2 bases and J by 5 bases, with 4 bases between. The CDR3 totals 11 residues. The CDR3 here is CASSLSHEQYF. In nucleotides, the CDR3 is TGTGCCAGCAGCTTATCTCACGAGCAGTACTTC. The variable domain in full, with the rest retrieved from reference TRBV7-9 and TRBJ2-7, is DTGVSQNPRHKITKRGQNVTFRCDPISEHNRLYWYRQTLGQGPEFLTYFQNEAQLEKSRLLSDRFSAERPKGSFSTLEIQRTEQGDSAMYLCASSLSHEQYFGPGTRLTVT.